These 27 T cell receptor beta chains were all obtained from the same sample, sequenced in a study of radiation and T cells in renal cell carcinoma. Measured with immunoSEQ multiplex PCR; TCRdb has only the in-frame clones, and not every one. This table holds under 35,000 clones, over 70% found once. Time point described: blood 4 weeks post-SBRT, at nephrectomy. Treatment reported: 15 Gy SBRT to primary tumor, nephrectomy 4 weeks later. Specimen: blood, collected from a patient whose treatment included radiotherapy and nephrectomy. These receptor sequences come from a man in his sixties with renal cell carcinoma.

In DNA form, the CDR3 reads TGTGCCAGCAGCGTAGCGGGGACTAACCAAGAGACCCAGTACTTC. Protein product: CASSVAGTNQETQYF. The chain carries TRBV9 and TRBJ2-5, with TRBD2 identical over 7 bases. The CDR3 runs to 15 residues. J gave up 0 bases and V 0 bases, and 2 bases lay outside the gene matches. Germline V gene sequence: CDR1 SGDLS, CDR2 YYNGEE.

The chain is built from TRBV7-9 and TRBJ2-7, with TRBD2 identical over 11 bases. The J segment lost 6 bases and the V segment lost 5 bases, leaving 6 bases of the junction unmatched. There are 14 residues in the CDR3. The germline CDR1 and CDR2 sequences are SEHNR and FQNEAQ (reference sequence). CDR3 in DNA: TGTGCCAGCAGCCCCACTCTAGCGGGAGGCGAGCAGTACTTC. This encodes CASSPTLAGGEQYF.

This chain joins TRBV5-1 and TRBJ1-5; D remains ambiguous. CDR1 SGHRS and CDR2 YFSETQ come from the germline V gene. V lost 0 bases, J lost 5 bases, and 6 bases lay in between. The CDR3 runs 13 residues. DNA of the CDR3: TGCGCCAGCAGCTTGGGAGAGCATCAGCCCCAGCATTTT. It encodes CASSLGEHQPQHF.

The chain carries TRBV11-2 and TRBJ2-7; D possibly corresponds to TRBD2 (5 bases). The germline V gene encodes CDR1 SGHAT and CDR2 FQNNGV. Trimming took 0 bases from V and 2 from J, leaving 8 bases between them. The CDR3 is made up of 14 amino acids. The CDR3 region has the DNA TGTGCCAGCAGCTTAGAACGGGGAACCTACGAGCAGTACTTC. It encodes CASSLERGTYEQYF.

The genes are TRBV9 and TRBJ2-1; no clear D gene. CDR1 is SGDLS and CDR2 is YYNGEE in the germline V gene. The CDR3 covers 14 residues. Trimming removed 2 bases at V and 6 bases at J, with 12 bases between. Written as DNA, the CDR3 is TGTGCCAGCAGCGTCTCGGTGGGGTTCAATGAGCAGTTCTTC. Encoded protein: CASSVSVGFNEQFF.

The chain combines TRBV6-5 with TRBJ2-7; D remains ambiguous. V shed 10 bases and J shed 2 bases, with 12 bases lying between them. There are 12 residues in the CDR3. Germline V CDR1 and CDR2: MNHEY, SVGAGI. The CDR3 DNA follows: TGTGCCAACAGCTCCCGGACCTACGAGCAGTACTTC. Protein: CANSSRTYEQYF.

This chain uses TRBV7-2 with TRBJ2-7; maybe TRBD1 (5 bases). Trimming cost V 0 bases and J 6 bases, with 6 bases left between them. Germline-derived CDR1 and CDR2 are SGHTA and FQGNSA. The CDR3 totals 12 residues. Here the CDR3 DNA reads TGTGCCAGCAGCTTAGCGCAGGGCGAGCAGTACTTC. Its protein product is CASSLAQGEQYF. The complete variable domain, with remaining parts taken from reference TRBV7-2 and TRBJ2-7, reads GAGVSQSPSNKVTEKGKDVELRCDPISGHTALYWYRQSLGQGLEFLIYFQGNSAPDKSGLPSDRFSAERTGGSVSTLTIQRTQQEDSAVYLCASSLAQGEQYFGPGTRLTVT.

The chain is built from TRBV27 and TRBJ2-7; 7 bases fit TRBD1. The CDR3 contains 16 residues. V was pared by 2 bases and J by 5 bases, with 12 bases of the junction left unmatched. Germline CDR1 and CDR2: MNHEY and SMNVEV (reference sequence). As DNA, the CDR3 is TGTGCCAGCAGTTTACGACGACAGGGCGCATGGCACGAGCAGTACTTC. This translates into CASSLRRQGAWHEQYF.

This chain uses TRBV6-1 with TRBJ2-5; possibly TRBD2 for D (5 bases). The tail of the sequence fits TRBJ2-7 better, so the J call may be wrong. This CDR3 region has 15 residues. CDR1 is MNHNS and CDR2 is SASEGT in the germline V gene. Written as DNA, the CDR3 is TGTGCCAGCAGTGAAGGAGAGGGAGCCCCCCACGAGCAGTACTTC. It specifies CASSEGEGAPHEQYF.

The rearrangement joins TRBV11-2 to TRBJ2-1; TRBD2 aligns across 9 bases. The CDR3 length is 15 residues. The V and J ends lost 2 bases and 10 bases, in that order; junction bases with no gene match: 9. In germline, CDR1 is SGHAT, CDR2 FQNNGV. The CDR3 reads CASSLRLAGFGEQFF. Written as DNA, the CDR3 is TGTGCCAGCAGCTTACGTCTAGCGGGATTCGGCGAGCAGTTCTTC.

The chain recombines TRBV19 with TRBJ2-7; 8 positions match TRBD1. The germline V gene encodes CDR1 LNHDA and CDR2 SQIVND (reference sequence). V trimming: 6 bases; J trimming: 2 bases; junction bases outside the gene matches: 0. The CDR3 has 12 amino acids. This chain's CDR3 is CASRQGAYEQYF. The DNA for the CDR3 is TGTGCCAGTAGACAGGGGGCCTACGAGCAGTACTTC.

This chain connects TRBV2 to TRBJ2-7; D not certain. Germline values: CDR1 SNHLY, CDR2 FYNNEI. The CDR3 sequence is 12 residues long. V was trimmed by 4 bases and J by 3 bases, leaving 7 bases between them. The CDR3 reads CASSGSIYEQYF. CDR3 DNA: TGTGCCAGCAGTGGATCCATCTACGAGCAGTACTTC.

This chain uses TRBV19 with TRBJ2-7, with no clear D. Germline CDR1 LNHDA, CDR2 SQIVND (reference sequence). The CDR3 runs 15 residues. V was pared by 4 bases and J by 0 bases, with 13 bases between. DNA of the CDR3: TGTGCCAGTAGTAGCAGTGGCCTATTCTCCTACGAGCAGTACTTC. Translation gives CASSSSGLFSYEQYF. The entire variable domain, with the rest obtained from reference TRBV19 and TRBJ2-7, is as follows: DGGITQSPKYLFRKEGQNVTLSCEQNLNHDAMYWYRQDPGQGLRLIYYSQIVNDFQKGDIAEGYSVSREKKESFPLTVTSAQKNPTAFYLCASSSSGLFSYEQYFGPGTRLTVT.

The chain couples TRBV10-3 to TRBJ1-2; 9 nucleotides agree with TRBD1. Per the germline V gene, CDR1 is ENHRY and CDR2 is SYGVKD. V lost 10 bases and J lost 0; bases outside the gene matches: 6. The CDR3 runs to 14 residues. CDR3 nucleotides: TGTGCCAGTCAACAGGGGGCAGCTAACTATGGCTACACCTTC. Translation: CASQQGAANYGYTF.

The rearrangement joins TRBV9 to TRBJ2-5; 8 bases fit TRBD1. Looked up from germline, CDR1 is SGDLS and CDR2 is YYNGEE. J gave up 0 bases and V 1 base, and 5 bases lay outside the gene matches. The CDR3 spans 16 residues. CDR3 sequence: CASSVSARGHQETQYF. The CDR3 DNA is TGTGCCAGCAGCGTATCAGCCAGGGGGCACCAAGAGACCCAGTACTTC.

V gene TRBV4-3 combines with J gene TRBJ2-6; TRBD1 aligns across 9 bases. J was trimmed by 3 bases and V by 1 base; bases with no gene match: 4. The CDR3 consists of 17 residues. Germline assignment: CDR1 LGHNA and CDR2 YSLEER. In DNA form, the CDR3 reads TGCGCCAGCAGCCAAGTACAGGGGGCGCTTGGGGCCAACGTCCTGACTTTC. Translation: CASSQVQGALGANVLTF.

This chain connects TRBV2 to TRBJ2-7; 10 bases fit TRBD2. The CDR3 is made up of 15 amino acids. CDR1 is SNHLY, CDR2 FYNNEI, per germline. The ends lost 5 bases at V and 3 bases at J; junction bases unmatched: 7. The CDR3 spells CASSQLAGEFYEQYF. The CDR3, as DNA: TGTGCCAGCAGTCAGCTAGCGGGGGAGTTCTACGAGCAGTACTTC.

This rearrangement joins TRBV27 to TRBJ2-1, with 9 bases fitting TRBD2. J lost 6 bases, V lost 1 base, and 4 bases had no gene match. The CDR3 length is 15 residues. Germline lookup yields CDR1 MNHEY and CDR2 SMNVEV (reference sequence). CDR3 coding DNA: TGTGCCAGCAGTTTATGGGGGACTAGCCCCAATGAGCAGTTCTTC. Amino acid sequence: CASSLWGTSPNEQFF.

This chain joins TRBV7-9 and TRBJ2-6; D could derive from TRBD1 or TRBD2 (6 bases each). The V gene's germline CDR1 is SEHNR and CDR2 FQNEAQ (reference sequence). V was pared by 3 bases and J by 4 bases, with 10 bases between. The CDR3 is 15 amino acids. This CDR3 reads CASSLGGSGANVLTF. DNA for the CDR3: TGTGCCAGCAGCTTGGGGGGCTCCGGGGCCAACGTCCTGACTTTC.

The CDR3 reads CASSEASSSPLHF. The CDR3 coding sequence is TGTGCCAGCAGTGAAGCATCGAGTTCACCCCTCCACTTT. V usage is TRBV6-1 and J usage is TRBJ1-6; D gene ambiguous. Germline CDR1 is MNHNS and CDR2 is SASEGT. This CDR3 is 13 amino acids long. V lost 0 bases, J lost 9 bases, and 6 bases lay in between.

The chain couples TRBV5-5 to TRBJ1-5; D is ambiguous. The CDR3 is 13 residues long. From germline, CDR1 is SGHKS and CDR2 YYEKEE (reference sequence). Trimming removed 0 bases at V and 3 bases at J, with 4 bases between. In nucleotides, the CDR3 is TGTGCCAGCAGCTTGGACACCAATCAGCCCCAGCATTTT. Its protein product is CASSLDTNQPQHF.

This clone has a single count. This chain's CDR3 is CASSSRVLPLHF. The CDR3 DNA is TGTGCCAGCAGCTCCAGGGTTTTACCCCTCCACTTT. The V call is TRBV7-2, the J call TRBJ1-6, with a possible D match to TRBD1 (5 bases). The germline CDR1 and CDR2 sequences are SGHTA and FQGNSA. V was trimmed by 4 bases and J by 12 bases, leaving 10 bases between them. This CDR3 is built from 12 residues.

This clone came up a few times. V and J are TRBV19 and TRBJ1-1, with 7 bases fitting TRBD1. The CDR3 contains 14 residues. V was clipped by 5 bases and J by 0 bases; unmatched bases: 3. Germline assignment: CDR1 LNHDA and CDR2 SQIVND (reference sequence). CDR3 loop: CASSRTGMNTEAFF. CDR3 in DNA: TGTGCCAGTAGTCGGACAGGCATGAACACTGAAGCTTTCTTT.

V is TRBV6-5 and J is TRBJ2-7; 12 bases are a match to TRBD2. Germline CDR1 is MNHEY and CDR2 is SVGAGI. With V trimmed by 2 bases and J by 2 bases, 4 bases remained unmatched. This CDR3 contains 16 residues. CDR3 protein: CASSYLLAGGTYEQYF. CDR3 coding DNA: TGTGCCAGCAGTTACCTACTAGCGGGAGGAACCTACGAGCAGTACTTC.

CDR3 nucleotides: TGCGCCAGCAGCCAGGGGGCCAGGGCCACGATCTCTGGAAACACCATATATTTT. As protein: CASSQGARATISGNTIYF. The J gene is TRBJ1-3, the V gene TRBV4-3; tentative D call: TRBD1 (6 bases). V was trimmed by 3 bases and J by 0 bases, leaving 18 bases between them. In germline, CDR1 is LGHNA, CDR2 YSLEER. This CDR3 spans 18 amino acids.

The table lists this clone with a count of one. The rearrangement joins TRBV9 to TRBJ2-7; perhaps TRBD2 as D (5 bases). The CDR3 covers 15 residues. CDR1 and CDR2 (germline): SGDLS, YYNGEE. V gave up 2 bases and J gave up 3 bases, with 15 bases separating them. Written as DNA, the CDR3 is TGTGCCAGCAGCGTTGGACTTACCCCTATCTACGAGCAGTACTTC. It is translated as CASSVGLTPIYEQYF. The complete variable domain, with remaining parts taken from reference TRBV9 and TRBJ2-7, reads DSGVTQTPKHLITATGQRVTLRCSPRSGDLSVYWYQQSLDQGLQFLIQYYNGEERAKGNILERFSAQQFPDLHSELNLSSLELGDSALYFCASSVGLTPIYEQYFGPGTRLTVT.

The chain joins TRBV7-2 to TRBJ2-1, with unresolved D. V was clipped by 1 base and J by 7 bases, with 8 bases between them. Germline V gene lookup returns CDR1 SGHTA and CDR2 FQGNSA. This CDR3 comprises 13 residues. CDR3 in DNA: TGTGCCAGCAGCTTAGGGTACGGGAATGAGCAGTTCTTC. Amino acids: CASSLGYGNEQFF.